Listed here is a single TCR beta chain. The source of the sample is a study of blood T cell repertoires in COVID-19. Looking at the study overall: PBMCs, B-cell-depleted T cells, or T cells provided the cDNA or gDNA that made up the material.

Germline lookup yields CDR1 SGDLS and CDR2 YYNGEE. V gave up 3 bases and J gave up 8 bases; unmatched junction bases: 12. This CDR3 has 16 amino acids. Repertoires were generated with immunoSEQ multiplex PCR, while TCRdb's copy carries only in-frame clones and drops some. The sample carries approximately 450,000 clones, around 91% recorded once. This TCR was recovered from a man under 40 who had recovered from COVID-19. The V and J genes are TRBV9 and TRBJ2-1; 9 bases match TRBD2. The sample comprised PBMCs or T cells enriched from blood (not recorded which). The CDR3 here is CASSEEGLAPSDEQFF. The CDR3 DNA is TGTGCCAGCAGCGAGGAGGGACTAGCACCATCAGATGAGCAGTTCTTC.